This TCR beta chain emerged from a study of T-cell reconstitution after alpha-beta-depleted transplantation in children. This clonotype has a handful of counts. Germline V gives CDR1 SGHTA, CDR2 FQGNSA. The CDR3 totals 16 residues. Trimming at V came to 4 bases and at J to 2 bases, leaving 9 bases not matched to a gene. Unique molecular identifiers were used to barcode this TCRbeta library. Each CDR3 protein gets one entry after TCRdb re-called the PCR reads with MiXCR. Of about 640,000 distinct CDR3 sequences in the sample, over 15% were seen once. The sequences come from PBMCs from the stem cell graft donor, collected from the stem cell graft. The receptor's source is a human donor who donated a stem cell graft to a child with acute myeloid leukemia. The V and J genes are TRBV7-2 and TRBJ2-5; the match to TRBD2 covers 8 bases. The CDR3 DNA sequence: TGTGCCAGCAGCTCCGGAGACGGGACTAGGCAAGAGACCCAGTACTTC. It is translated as CASSSGDGTRQETQYF.